This TCR beta chain was profiled in a study of T cell responses to AZD1222 COVID-19 vaccine. Trimming took 6 bases from V and 0 from J, leaving 15 bases between them. CDR3 length: 15 residues. Germline CDR1 reads SGHTS; CDR2 reads YDEGEE. TCRdb's copy holds only in-frame clones and misses some; the assay was immunoSEQ multiplex PCR. The data contain 160,000 or so clones, about nine tenths of them seen just once; the ten biggest clones take up around 5.9%. V gene TRBV5-8 combines with J gene TRBJ1-1, with D unresolved. The input for sequencing was peripheral blood, taken on day 0 of AZD1222 vaccination. The clonotype comes from an adult in good health. CDR3 residues: CASTPDSDVNTEAFF. DNA for the CDR3: TGTGCCAGCACCCCGGACTCGGACGTGAACACTGAAGCTTTCTTT.